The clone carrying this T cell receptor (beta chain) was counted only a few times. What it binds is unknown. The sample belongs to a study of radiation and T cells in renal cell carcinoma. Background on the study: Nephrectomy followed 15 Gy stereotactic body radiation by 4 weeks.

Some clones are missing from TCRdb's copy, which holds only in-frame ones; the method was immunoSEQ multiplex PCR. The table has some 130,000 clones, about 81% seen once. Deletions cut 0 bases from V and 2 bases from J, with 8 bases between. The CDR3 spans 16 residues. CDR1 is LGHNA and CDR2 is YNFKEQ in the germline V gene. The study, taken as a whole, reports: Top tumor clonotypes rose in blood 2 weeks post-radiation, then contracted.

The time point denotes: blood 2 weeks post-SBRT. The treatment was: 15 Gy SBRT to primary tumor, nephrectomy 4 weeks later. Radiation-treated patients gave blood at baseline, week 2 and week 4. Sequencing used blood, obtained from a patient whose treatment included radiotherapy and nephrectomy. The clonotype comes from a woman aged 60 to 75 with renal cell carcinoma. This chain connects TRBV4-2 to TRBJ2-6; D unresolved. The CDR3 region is CASSQEIRAGANVLTF. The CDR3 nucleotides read TGTGCCAGCAGCCAAGAAATAAGGGCTGGGGCCAACGTCCTGACTTTC.